This TCR beta chain was sequenced during a study of breast tumors, draining lymph nodes, adjacent tissues. The study, taken as a whole, reports: Tumors had less TCR diversity than lymph nodes, more than nontumor tissue. Most tumor T cells seemingly derive from lymph node, then expand in tumor. The lymph node origin of tumor T cells was framed as consistent with a hypothesis, not demonstrated. Tumor and nontumor repertoires were significantly more similar in luminal-like than in basal-like breast cancer.

Breast cancer patients provided tissue from their axillary draining lymph nodes. V was clipped by 1 base and J by 5 bases; unmatched bases: 12. The CDR3 runs 18 residues. Germline assignment: CDR1 SGHDN and CDR2 FVKESK. TCRdb independently ran MiXCR on the multiplex PCR reads; one entry per CDR3 protein. The sample has over 200,000 distinct CDR3 sequences; 32% are singletons. About this clonotype itself: As yet, its antigen is unknown.

Sequenced sample: axillary lymph node tissue. The chain joins TRBV14 to TRBJ2-2; 8 bases fit TRBD1. This TCR was recovered from a female donor with breast cancer. Some clones in this sample may be carry-over from other donors' samples. CDR3 nucleotides: TGTGCCAGCAGCCAAGGGACAGGGCAGGTACTTCCGACCGGGGAGCTGTTTTTT. Translating gives CASSQGTGQVLPTGELFF.